This T cell receptor (beta chain) was documented in a study of OX40 agonist ivuxolimab in advanced cancers. In terms of the full investigation: Ivuxolimab, which targeted the costimulatory receptor OX40 (CD134), was an agonistic, fully human IgG2 monoclonal antibody. The monotherapy dose-escalation portion (N of about 47 patients) of the phase I ivuxolimab trial is reported in the paper. The point of sequencing TCRbeta in the periphery was to test whether ivuxolimab changed TCR sequence diversity and drove clonal T-cell expansion. Intravenous ivuxolimab was administered to patients every 2 weeks at six dose levels: 0.01, 0.1, 0.3, 1.5, 3 and 10 mg/kg. Partial responses occurred in three dose-escalation patients: two with cutaneous melanoma and one with hepatocellular carcinoma. In the dose-escalation cohort, roughly four fifths of patients were male, and the mean age was approximately 64 years, with a range of 23 to 79. Prior anti-PD-1, anti-PD-L1 or anti-CTLA-4 therapy was permitted, and approximately 40% of dose-escalation patients had received checkpoint inhibitors. Of the 50 to 55 dose-escalation patients, hepatocellular carcinoma was present in about 20, melanoma in around 15, renal cell carcinoma in 9 and head and neck cancer in 9. Points the paper makes about the study in general: At doses of 0.1 to 3.0 mg/kg, clonal expansion of both CD4+ and CD8+ T cells in blood was seen between baseline and week 6. The antigen specificity of the peripheral T cells that underwent clonal expansion was not determined. In the 0.1-3.0 mg/kg groups, partial responders were among the patients with the lowest normalized peripheral clonal expansion, particularly in CD8+ T cells. After ivuxolimab, more expanded clones were found on average in CD8+ T cells than in CD4+ T cells. Low levels of normalized T-cell clonal expansion were also seen in some patients who did not respond.

Genomic DNA was extracted from sorted cells for sequencing of the TCRbeta CDR3 region. The immunoSEQ Assay was used to sequence the TCRbeta CDR3 regions. TCRdb took this table from immuneACCESS and kept in-frame rearrangements with V and J called. Such tables lack part of the clones; where checked against another copy, unresolved V genes explain under half of the gap, and the rest is unexplained. For this sample there are some 50,000 clones; 83% appear just once. The top ten clonotypes cover approximately 2.8% of the sample. Patients with a history of autoimmune disease or receiving systemic immunosuppression were excluded from the trial. Peripheral blood for TCR sequencing was drawn from every dose cohort at baseline, at cycle 4 day 1 and at cycle 7 day 1. Samples were obtained from an open-label, multicenter, first-in-human phase I dose-escalation trial of ivuxolimab. Adults with locally advanced or metastatic melanoma, renal cell carcinoma, hepatocellular carcinoma or head and neck squamous cell carcinoma were enrolled in the trial. Before TCR sequencing, CD4+ T cells and CD8+ T cells from peripheral blood were sorted into separate populations.

Based on the germline V gene, the CDR1 and CDR2 sequences are KGHSH and LQKENI. Clipping removes 4 bases from V and 5 bases from J, with 8 as the unmatched junction base count. CDR3 length: 15 amino acids, cysteine to phenylalanine. The CDR3 DNA has 45 bases and is translated from base 1. Worth noting for this clone: The antigen it binds to is not known. No per-base quality is available; no much larger clone lies one base away.

The specimen comprised CD4+ or CD8+ T cells sorted from blood, sampled in a trial of the OX40 agonist ivuxolimab. The chain joins TRBV18 to TRBJ2-3, with 8 junctional bases fitting TRBD1. This clonotype was sampled from an adult with an advanced solid tumor such as melanoma, head and neck, liver or kidney cancer. This receptor has the CDR3 CASSLQGARLDTQYF. Here is the DNA: TGTGCCAGCTCACTTCAGGGGGCGCGTTTAGATACGCAGTATTTT.